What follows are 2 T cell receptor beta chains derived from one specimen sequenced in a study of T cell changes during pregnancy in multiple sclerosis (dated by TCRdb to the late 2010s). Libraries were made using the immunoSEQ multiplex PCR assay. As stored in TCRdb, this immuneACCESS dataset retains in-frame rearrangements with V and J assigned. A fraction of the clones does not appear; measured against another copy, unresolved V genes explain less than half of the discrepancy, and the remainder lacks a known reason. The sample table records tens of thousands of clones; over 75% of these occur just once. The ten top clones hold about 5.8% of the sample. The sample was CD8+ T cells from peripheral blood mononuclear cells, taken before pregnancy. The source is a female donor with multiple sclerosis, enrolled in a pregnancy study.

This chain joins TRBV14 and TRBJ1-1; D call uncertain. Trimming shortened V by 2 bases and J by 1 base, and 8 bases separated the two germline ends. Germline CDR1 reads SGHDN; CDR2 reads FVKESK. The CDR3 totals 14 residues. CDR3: CASSQLAQNTEAFF. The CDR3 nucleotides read TGTGCCAGCAGCCAACTGGCTCAGAACACTGAAGCTTTCTTT.

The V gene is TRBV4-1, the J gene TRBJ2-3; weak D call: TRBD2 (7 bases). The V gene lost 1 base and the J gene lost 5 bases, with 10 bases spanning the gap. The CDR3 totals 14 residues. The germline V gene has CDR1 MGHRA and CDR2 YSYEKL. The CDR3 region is CASSQGGGGDTQYF. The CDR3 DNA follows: TGCGCCAGCAGCCAAGGAGGGGGGGGAGATACGCAGTATTTT.